This record covers a single T cell receptor (beta chain). At the DNA level, this CDR3 is encoded by other sequences in the same sample as well. V was clipped by 3 bases and J by 2 bases, with 7 bases between them. Germline CDR1 MDHEN, CDR2 SYDVKM. CDR3 length equals 13 residues. The data stem from a study of blood T cell repertoires in COVID-19. Overall study context: Researchers got acute and convalescent COVID-19 samples from the United States, Italy and Spain. The cDNA or gDNA used as material had been derived from T cells, B-cell-depleted T cells, or PBMCs.

A Seattle source enrolled patients during active infection and followed them longitudinally. In the original analysis: Reference gene primer amplification gave nucleated cell count estimates. Profiling relied on immunoSEQ multiplex PCR, and the TCRdb table lists in-frame clones only, not all of them. The DNA gave D and trimming, while V, J and clone size come from that table. The data show 300,000 to 350,000 clones, with roughly 90% seen just once and roughly a tenth held by the top ten. Sequenced sample: peripheral blood. This chain joins TRBV28 and TRBJ1-2; D may be TRBD1 (6 bases). The TCR was taken from a man aged 30 to 45 with COVID-19, enrolled during active disease. The CDR3 reads CASSLTGNYGYTF. The CDR3 DNA reads TGTGCCAGCAGTTTGACAGGCAACTATGGCTACACCTTC.